Listed below are T cell receptor beta chains from one sample, sequenced in a study of CD8+ T cells in alopecia areata. Sequenced by immunoSEQ multiplex PCR; TCRdb stores in-frame clones only, minus some. Of approximately 210,000 clones listed, more than 55% are singletons. Specimen: CD4+ T cells sorted from blood, collected at week 4, from a patient treated with tofacitinib. The receptor source for this set is a human donor with alopecia areata. The CDR3 runs from the conserved cysteine through the conserved F or W. Each record gives: V gene, clone size, J gene, CDR3 protein. Where a row states a size, it is once, few, many or the class of an expanded clone; other rows omit it.

TRBV7-2	few	TRBJ2-1	CASSLGQGPYNEQFF
TRBV7-8	.	TRBJ1-4	CASSPNRGRIKEKLFF
TRBV4-3	few	TRBJ2-2	CASSQEPTFTGELFF
TRBV19	.	TRBJ1-1	CASTDVDTEAFF
TRBV2	.	TRBJ1-2	CASTPTTENYGYTF
TRBV27	.	TRBJ2-2	CASSRRRGAGELFF
TRBV30	.	TRBJ1-2	CAWSPLGQGEGGYTF
TRBV28	once	TRBJ1-2	CASSYPGGNYGYTF
TRBV6-5	.	TRBJ2-1	CASSPKRLVYNEQFF
TRBV4-1	.	TRBJ1-2	CASSHQSSVDYGYTF
TRBV11-2	.	TRBJ2-1	CASSRLAGAVNEQFF
TRBV19	few	TRBJ1-6	CASSIAAGDQSPLHF
TRBV7-2	.	TRBJ2-2	CASSLVEFTGELFF
TRBV23-1	.	TRBJ2-2	CASGQGARCTGELFF
TRBV12-5	few	TRBJ2-3	CASAKAADTQYF
TRBV27	.	TRBJ1-1	CASSSSGMNTEAFF
TRBV29-1	.	TRBJ2-1	CSVWDRQGNEQFF
TRBV7-2	.	TRBJ1-2	CASSPIPGGGGYTF
TRBV5-1	few	TRBJ2-2	CASSFDRLNTGELFF
TRBV7-9	.	TRBJ2-7	CASALDTYEQYF
TRBV7-2	.	TRBJ2-2	CASSRGGGTGELFF
TRBV4-1	.	TRBJ2-1	CASSQESAGPYNEQFF
TRBV29-1	few	TRBJ2-7	CSVVERQPSYEQYF
TRBV11-2	few	TRBJ2-2	CASSFRITTGELFF
TRBV6-5	.	TRBJ1-1	CASSPQGSGETEAFF
TRBV6-5	.	TRBJ2-7	CASRGNRGHYEQYF
TRBV2	.	TRBJ2-2	CASRKSGELFF
TRBV29-1	.	TRBJ2-5	CSKGDRDLETQYF
TRBV6-5	.	TRBJ1-1	CASSSQQGRGTEAFF
TRBV30	.	TRBJ2-2	CAWRGDNTGELFF
TRBV4-1	.	TRBJ1-3	CASSRGQANSGNTIYF
TRBV28	.	TRBJ1-2	CASLDPGQGLPGYTF
TRBV7-2	.	TRBJ2-4	CASSPLRSSHIQYF
TRBV5-6	once	TRBJ2-7	CASSFRGGEQYF
TRBV30	.	TRBJ2-7	CAWNKGRGGEQYF
TRBV7-2	.	TRBJ2-5	CASSLDRQRGYF
TRBV5-1	.	TRBJ2-5	CASSLGGAETQYF
TRBV7-2	few	TRBJ2-7	CASSRMWDEQYF
TRBV29-1	few	TRBJ2-6	CSVPSAHWDRGANVLTF
TRBV5-1	.	TRBJ2-1	CASSWNSPDRTPKEQFF
TRBV30	.	TRBJ1-2	CAWTRTGRSVYGYTF
TRBV2	.	TRBJ2-5	CASSALETQYF
TRBV28	.	TRBJ2-5	CASSSGTMRGETQYF
TRBV29-1	.	TRBJ1-2	CSVERDRVGYTF
TRBV7-3	.	TRBJ2-3	CASSLRGLAGGGTDTQYF
TRBV28	.	TRBJ2-3	CATRGGVPDTQYF
TRBV30	.	TRBJ2-5	CAWKRGGETQYF
TRBV5-4	.	TRBJ2-7	CASSGTDFHEQYF
TRBV28	.	TRBJ2-7	CASSAYGGTSYEQYF
TRBV29-1	once	TRBJ1-1	CSVAGQIEAFF
TRBV29-1	.	TRBJ2-4	CSVATGFGIQYF
TRBV27	.	TRBJ1-2	CASSFLGKNYGYTF
TRBV7-8	.	TRBJ2-3	CASSRGTSGGAPYF
TRBV30	.	TRBJ2-7	CAWRSSYEQYF
TRBV30	.	TRBJ1-6	CAWRSSYNSPLHF
TRBV29-1	.	TRBJ1-1	CSGRDTEAFF
TRBV6-5	.	TRBJ2-2	CASRDSSGGAGELFF
TRBV27	.	TRBJ1-4	CASSLGRAGEKLFF
TRBV30	once	TRBJ2-3	CAWSVGGYTDTQYF
TRBV4-1	.	TRBJ2-1	CASSQDRREQFF